This TCR beta chain was observed in a study of blood T cells in healthy people across ages. Combining a sample-barcoded 5' primer with a J-beta primer mix, a second PCR ran for 7 to 11 cycles. The template-switch adaptor, which had 12 random nucleotides, put a tag on each cDNA molecule. Each CDR3 protein is one row after TCRdb ran MiXCR on the 5' RACE reads. Among 1.5 million to 2 million distinct CDR3 sequences listed, about 30% were seen once. This clonotype was counted many times. The V gene end was trimmed by 7 bases and the J gene end by 2 bases; junction bases not matched to a gene: 8. This CDR3 is 14 amino acids long. Germline assignment: CDR1 MNHNY and CDR2 SVGAGI (reference sequence).

The sample was blood. This chain uses TRBV6-6 with TRBJ2-7, with 7 nucleotides matching TRBD1. This receptor was taken from a woman aged 30 to 39 in good health. CDR3 loop: CASKGRDSTYEQYF. For the CDR3, the DNA is TGTGCCAGCAAGGGTAGGGACAGCACCTACGAGCAGTACTTC.